The T cell receptor beta chain described here comes from a study of graft-versus-host responses after intestinal transplantation. Background on the study: Tacrolimus and steroids were given for 2 to 4 years to all recipients after anti-thymocyte globulin induction.

Using immunoSEQ multiplex PCR, the repertoire was profiled, and TCRdb retains in-frame clones only, with some absent. The sample has around 19,000 clones, approximately 35% seen once; the top ten hold 2%. The sequence derives from a human patient who was an organ donor for intestinal transplantation. The source material was alloreactive CD4+ T cells from a mixed lymphocyte reaction culture, sampled before transplantation. As for subset: CFSE-low proliferating T cells sorted from roughly 6-day pre-transplant mixed lymphocyte reaction (GvH or HvG direction).

The CDR3 protein is CSARGTGGYTF. Here the CDR3 DNA reads TGCAGTGCTAGAGGGACAGGGGGCTACACCTTC. The chain carries TRBV20-1 and TRBJ1-2; 8 bases line up with TRBD1. The V segment lost 1 base and the J segment 8 bases; nucleotides outside the gene matches: 0. Germline-derived CDR1 and CDR2 are DFQATT and SNEGSKA (reference sequence). The CDR3 is 11 residues long.